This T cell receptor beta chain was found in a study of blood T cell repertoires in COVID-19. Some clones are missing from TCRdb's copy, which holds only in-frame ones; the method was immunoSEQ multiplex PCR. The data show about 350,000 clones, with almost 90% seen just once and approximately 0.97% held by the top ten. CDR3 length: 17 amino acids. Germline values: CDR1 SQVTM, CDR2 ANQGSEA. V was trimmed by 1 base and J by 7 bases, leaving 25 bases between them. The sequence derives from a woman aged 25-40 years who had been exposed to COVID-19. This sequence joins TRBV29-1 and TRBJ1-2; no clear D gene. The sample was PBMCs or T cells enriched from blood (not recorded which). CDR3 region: CSVEGVRFRTGAGGYTF. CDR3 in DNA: TGCAGCGTTGAAGGAGTCCGATTCCGAACGGGCGCGGGTGGCTACACCTTC.